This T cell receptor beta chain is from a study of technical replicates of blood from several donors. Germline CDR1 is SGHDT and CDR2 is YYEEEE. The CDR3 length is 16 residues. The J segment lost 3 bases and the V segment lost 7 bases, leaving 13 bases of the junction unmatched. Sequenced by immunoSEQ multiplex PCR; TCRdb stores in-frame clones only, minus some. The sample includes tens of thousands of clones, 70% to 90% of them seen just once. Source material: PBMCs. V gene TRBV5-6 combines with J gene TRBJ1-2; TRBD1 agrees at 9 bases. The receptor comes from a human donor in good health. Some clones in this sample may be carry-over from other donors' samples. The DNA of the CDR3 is TGTGCCAGCCATTCCATCCCGGGACAGGGCGACTATGGCTACACCTTC. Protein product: CASHSIPGQGDYGYTF.